This T cell receptor (beta chain) was sequenced during a study of cytomegalovirus exposure and HLA in healthy donors. PCR amplification relied on 60 Vbeta primers (plus 13 Jbeta primers). Sequencing was performed with immunoSEQ multiplex PCR; in TCRdb, only in-frame clones are kept and a portion is missing. Of roughly 160,000 clones detected, about 77% appear once; the ten largest clones hold approximately 1.3%. As for the donors, each was a healthy bone marrow donor. In this sample, this clone turned up once. The sequence was obtained from a man aged 25 to 45 in good health and CMV-seronegative. Sequenced material: PBMCs.

The CDR3: CASSLDRGLSPLHF. The CDR3 region has the DNA TGTGCCAGCAGCTTAGACAGGGGGCTTTCACCCCTCCACTTT. The rearrangement uses TRBV7-6 and TRBJ1-6; 9 positions match TRBD1. The CDR3 is 14 amino acids. Trimming removed 1 base from V and 9 bases from J; junction bases left unmatched: 1. Germline assignment: CDR1 SGHVS and CDR2 FNYEAQ.